These 9 T cell receptor beta chains share one sample of origin, sequenced in a study of beta chain features in type 1 diabetes. The authors reverse transcribed all of the isolated RNA, so sequencing captured expressed TCRB transcripts. This table comes from immunoSEQ multiplex PCR, and its TCRdb copy is limited to in-frame clones, with some not included. The sample lists approximately 160,000 clones, roughly 8% occurring once. The material sequenced was central memory CD4+ T cells from blood. Receptor source: a man between 18 and 29 years old in good health.

This clone was seen a few times. The gene calls are TRBV5-1 and TRBJ2-5, with a possible D match to TRBD1 (6 bases). Trimming removed 0 bases at V and 4 bases at J, with 16 bases between. Germline V gene data show CDR1 as SGHRS and CDR2 as YFSETQ. The CDR3 contains 16 residues. CDR3 amino acids: CASSLVSFGRGETQYF. As DNA, the CDR3 is TGCGCCAGCAGCTTGGTATCCTTCGGCAGGGGAGAGACCCAGTACTTC.

This clone was seen once. V is TRBV9 and J is TRBJ2-3; 10 nucleotides align to TRBD2. There are 15 residues in the CDR3. The J segment lost 2 bases and the V segment lost 2 bases, leaving 2 bases of the junction unmatched. Germline V gene lookup returns CDR1 SGDLS and CDR2 YYNGEE. In nucleotides, the CDR3 is TGTGCCAGCAGCGTGCTAGCGGGGGACACAGATACGCAGTATTTT. This translates into CASSVLAGDTDTQYF.

This clone has just a few counts. The V and J genes are TRBV4-2 and TRBJ1-2; the D is unclear. The length of the CDR3 is 14 residues. The V gene's germline CDR1 is LGHNA and CDR2 YNFKEQ. V lost 5 bases to trimming and J lost 9 bases, with 19 bases between them. The chain's CDR3 is CASSLVGRMVSYTF. The CDR3 DNA follows: TGTGCCAGCAGCTTGGTGGGGAGAATGGTTAGCTACACCTTC.

The sample holds many counts of this clone. The chain employs TRBV29-1 and TRBJ2-1, with 12 bases that match TRBD2. The CDR3 loop spans 15 amino acids. With V trimmed by 6 bases and J by 4 bases, 7 bases remained unmatched. The germline V gene encodes CDR1 SQVTM and CDR2 ANQGSEA. CDR3 amino acids: CSVSPGTSGYNEQFF. CDR3 nucleotides: TGCAGCGTCTCTCCCGGGACTAGCGGGTACAATGAGCAGTTCTTC.

This clone was picked up a small number of times. CDR3 in amino acids: CSVAGQGGAMNTEAFF. The CDR3 nucleotides read TGCAGCGTCGCCGGACAGGGGGGAGCCATGAACACTGAAGCTTTCTTT. The genes are TRBV29-1 and TRBJ1-1; 10 bases agree with TRBD1. Trimming took 6 bases from V and 0 from J; bases not matched to a gene: 10. This CDR3 has 16 residues. Germline loops: CDR1 SQVTM, CDR2 ANQGSEA.

This clone was found a few times. This chain connects TRBV29-1 to TRBJ1-2, with 10 bases lining up with TRBD1. Germline assignment: CDR1 SQVTM and CDR2 ANQGSEA. The CDR3 runs to 16 residues. V lost 7 bases and J lost 8; bases outside the gene matches: 19. CDR3 DNA sequence: TGCAGCGCCCGGGGCGGGACAGGGGACGAAACTGGGGGCTACACCTTC. The encoded protein is CSARGGTGDETGGYTF.

The chain recombines TRBV19 with TRBJ1-1; D uncertain. The V end was cut by 4 bases, the J end by 1 base, with 13 bases between. This CDR3 region has 15 residues. The germline CDR1 and CDR2 sequences are LNHDA and SQIVND (reference sequence). This CDR3 reads CASSRPSGKNTEAFF. CDR3 sequence (DNA): TGTGCCAGTAGTAGGCCGTCCGGGAAGAACACTGAAGCTTTCTTT.

The J gene is TRBJ1-3, the V gene TRBV9; the match to TRBD1 covers 7 bases. CDR1 is SGDLS and CDR2 is YYNGEE in the germline V gene. This CDR3 is built from 20 residues. Trimming took 0 bases from V and 1 from J; bases not matched to a gene: 16. The CDR3 loop reads CASSVATEGAQSFSGNTIYF. The CDR3 region has the DNA TGTGCCAGCAGCGTAGCTACGGAGGGGGCACAGTCTTTTTCTGGAAACACCATATATTTT.

This clone was counted a few times. The CDR3 reads CASRRLAGGGETQYF. Here the CDR3 DNA reads TGTGCCAGCAGGCGACTAGCGGGAGGGGGGGAGACCCAGTACTTC. The V and J genes are TRBV6-1 and TRBJ2-5; 14 nucleotides align to TRBD2. This CDR3 comprises 15 residues. The germline gives CDR1 MNHNS, CDR2 SASEGT. Unmatched junction bases numbered 5, after V lost 6 bases and J lost 5 bases.